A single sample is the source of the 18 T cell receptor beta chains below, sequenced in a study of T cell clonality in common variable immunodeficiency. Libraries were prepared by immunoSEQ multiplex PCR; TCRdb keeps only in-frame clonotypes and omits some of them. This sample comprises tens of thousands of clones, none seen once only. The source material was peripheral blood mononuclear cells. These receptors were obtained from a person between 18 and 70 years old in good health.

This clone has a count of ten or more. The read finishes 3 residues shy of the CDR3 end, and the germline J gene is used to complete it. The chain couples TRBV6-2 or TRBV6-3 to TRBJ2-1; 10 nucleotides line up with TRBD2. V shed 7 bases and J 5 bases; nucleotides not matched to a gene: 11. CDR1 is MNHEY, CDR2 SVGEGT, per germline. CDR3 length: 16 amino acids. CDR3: CASTVNSGRLNNEQFF. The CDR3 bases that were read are TGTGCCAGCACTGTTAATAGCGGGAGGTTGAACAATGAG.

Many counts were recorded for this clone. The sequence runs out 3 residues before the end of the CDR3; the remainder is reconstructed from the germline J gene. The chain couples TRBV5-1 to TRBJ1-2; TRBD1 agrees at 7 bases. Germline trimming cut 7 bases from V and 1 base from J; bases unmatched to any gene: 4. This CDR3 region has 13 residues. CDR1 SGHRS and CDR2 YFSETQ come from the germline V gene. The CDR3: CASGPGGNYGYTF. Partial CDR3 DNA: TGCGCCAGCGGGCCAGGGGGTAACTATGGC.

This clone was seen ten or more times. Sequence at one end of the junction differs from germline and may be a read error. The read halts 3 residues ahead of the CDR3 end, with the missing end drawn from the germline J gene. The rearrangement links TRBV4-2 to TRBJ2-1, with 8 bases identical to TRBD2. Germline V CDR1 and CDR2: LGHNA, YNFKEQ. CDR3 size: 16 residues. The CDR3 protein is CASSQGSGLVNNEQFF. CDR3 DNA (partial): TGCGCCAGCAGCCAGGGCTCGGGACTAGTAAACAATGAG.

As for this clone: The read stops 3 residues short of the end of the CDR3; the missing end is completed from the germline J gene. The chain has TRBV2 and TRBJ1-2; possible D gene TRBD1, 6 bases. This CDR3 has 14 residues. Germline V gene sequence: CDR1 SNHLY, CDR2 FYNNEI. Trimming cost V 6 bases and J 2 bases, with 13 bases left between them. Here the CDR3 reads CASSTDRKNYGYTF. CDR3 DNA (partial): TGTGCCAGCAGCACCGACAGGAAAAACTATGGC.

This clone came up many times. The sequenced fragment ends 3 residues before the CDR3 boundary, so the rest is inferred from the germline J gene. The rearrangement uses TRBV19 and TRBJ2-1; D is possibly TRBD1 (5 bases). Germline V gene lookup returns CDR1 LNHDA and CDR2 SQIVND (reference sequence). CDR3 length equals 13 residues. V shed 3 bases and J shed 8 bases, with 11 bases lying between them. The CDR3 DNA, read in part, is TGTGCCAGTAGTATTAAAGGGGCGTATGAG. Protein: CASSIKGAYE. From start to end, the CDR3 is CASSIKGAYEQFF.

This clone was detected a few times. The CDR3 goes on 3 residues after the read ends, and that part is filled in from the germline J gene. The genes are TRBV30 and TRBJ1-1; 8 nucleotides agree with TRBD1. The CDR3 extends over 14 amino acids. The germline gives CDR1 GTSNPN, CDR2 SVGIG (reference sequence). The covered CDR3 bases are TGTGCCTGGAGTACCGGGACAGGCTCCTACGAG. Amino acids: CAWSTGTGSYE. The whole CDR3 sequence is CAWSTGTGSYEAFF.

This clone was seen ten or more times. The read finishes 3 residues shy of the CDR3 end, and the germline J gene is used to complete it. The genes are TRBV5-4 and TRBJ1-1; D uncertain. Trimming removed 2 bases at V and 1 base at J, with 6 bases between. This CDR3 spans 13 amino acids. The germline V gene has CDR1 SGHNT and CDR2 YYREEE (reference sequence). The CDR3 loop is CASSFYRNTEAFF. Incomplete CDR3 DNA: TGTGCCAGCAGCTTCTACAGGAACACTGAA. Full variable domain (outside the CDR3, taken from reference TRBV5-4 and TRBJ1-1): ETGVTQSPTHLIKTRGQQVTLRCSSQSGHNTVSWYQQALGQGPQFIFQYYREEENGRGNFPPRFSGLQFPNYSSELNVNALELDDSALYLCASSFYRNTEAFFGQGTRLTVV.

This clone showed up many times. The sequenced CDR3 bases are TGTGCCAGTAGTGGTGATGAGGGTACTAATGAAAAA. This codes for CASSGDEGTNEK. The entire CDR3 is CASSGDEGTNEKLFF. V gene TRBV19 combines with J gene TRBJ1-4; D remains ambiguous. The CDR3 end falls 3 residues outside the read, so it is completed with the germline J gene. There are 15 residues in the CDR3. Trimming pared 5 bases from V and 2 bases from J, leaving 12 bases between. Germline assignment: CDR1 LNHDA and CDR2 SQIVND (reference sequence).

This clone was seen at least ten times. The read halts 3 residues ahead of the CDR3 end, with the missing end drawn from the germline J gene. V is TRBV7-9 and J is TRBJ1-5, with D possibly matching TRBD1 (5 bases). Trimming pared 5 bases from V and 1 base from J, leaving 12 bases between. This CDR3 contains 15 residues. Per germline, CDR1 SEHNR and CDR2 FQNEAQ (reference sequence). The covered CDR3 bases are TGTGCCAGCAGCCCAGGGTACAGGAGCAATCAGCCC. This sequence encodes CASSPGYRSNQP. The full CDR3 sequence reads CASSPGYRSNQPQHF.

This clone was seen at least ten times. CDR3 loop: CASSLGGRVGTDTQYF. Incomplete CDR3 DNA: TGCGCCAGCAGCTTGGGGGGCAGGGTAGGCACAGATACG. The chain joins TRBV5-1 to TRBJ2-3; possibly TRBD1 for D (5 bases). From the germline J gene comes the end of the CDR3, since the read stops 3 residues before it. Trimming took off 0 bases at V and 1 base at J, with 12 bases between the two ends. This CDR3 contains 16 residues. Germline CDR1 reads SGHRS; CDR2 reads YFSETQ.

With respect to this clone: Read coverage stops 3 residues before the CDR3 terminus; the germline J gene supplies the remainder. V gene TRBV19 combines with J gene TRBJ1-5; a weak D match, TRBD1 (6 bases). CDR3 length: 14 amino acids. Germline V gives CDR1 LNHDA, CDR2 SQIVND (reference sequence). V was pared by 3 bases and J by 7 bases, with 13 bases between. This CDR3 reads CASSIDQGRQPQHF. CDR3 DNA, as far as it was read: TGTGCCAGTAGTATTGATCAGGGGAGGCAGCCC.

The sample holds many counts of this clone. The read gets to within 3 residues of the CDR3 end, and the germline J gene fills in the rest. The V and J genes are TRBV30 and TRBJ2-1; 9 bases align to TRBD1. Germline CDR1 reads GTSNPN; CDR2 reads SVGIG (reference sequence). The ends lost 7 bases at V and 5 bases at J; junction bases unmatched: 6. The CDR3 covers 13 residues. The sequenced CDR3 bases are TGTGCCTTGGACAGGGGAGAGAACAATGAG. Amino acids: CALDRGENNE. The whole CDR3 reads CALDRGENNEQFF. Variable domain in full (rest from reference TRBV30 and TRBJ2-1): SQTIHQWPATLVQPVGSPLSLECTVEGTSNPNLYWYRQAAGRGLQLLFYSVGIGQISSEVPQNLSASRPQDRQFILSSKKLLLSDSGFYLCALDRGENNEQFFGPGTRLTVL.

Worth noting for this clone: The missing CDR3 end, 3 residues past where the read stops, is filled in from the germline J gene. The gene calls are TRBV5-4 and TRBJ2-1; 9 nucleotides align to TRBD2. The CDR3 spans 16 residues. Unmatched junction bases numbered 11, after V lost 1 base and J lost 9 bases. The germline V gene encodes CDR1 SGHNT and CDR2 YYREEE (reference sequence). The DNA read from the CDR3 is TGTGCCAGCAGCTTGAGTCGTGGGCGGGGGGGCGGTGAG. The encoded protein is CASSLSRGRGGGE. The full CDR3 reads CASSLSRGRGGGEQFF. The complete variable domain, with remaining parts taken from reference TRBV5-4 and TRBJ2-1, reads ETGVTQSPTHLIKTRGQQVTLRCSSQSGHNTVSWYQQALGQGPQFIFQYYREEENGRGNFPPRFSGLQFPNYSSELNVNALELDDSALYLCASSLSRGRGGGEQFFGPGTRLTVL.

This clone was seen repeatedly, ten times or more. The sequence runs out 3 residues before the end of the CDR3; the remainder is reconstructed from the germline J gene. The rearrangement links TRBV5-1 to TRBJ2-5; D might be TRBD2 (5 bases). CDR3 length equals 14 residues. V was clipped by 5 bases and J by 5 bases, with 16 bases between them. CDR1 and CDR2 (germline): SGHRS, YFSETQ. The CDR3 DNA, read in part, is TGCGCCAGCAGGCTCAGCGGAATGGGGGAGACC. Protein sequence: CASRLSGMGET. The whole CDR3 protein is CASRLSGMGETQYF. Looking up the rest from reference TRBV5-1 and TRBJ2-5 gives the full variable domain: KAGVTQTPRYLIKTRGQQVTLSCSPISGHRSVSWYQQTPGQGLQFLFEYFSETQRNKGNFPGRFSGRQFSNSRSEMNVSTLELGDSALYLCASRLSGMGETQYFGPGTRLLVL.

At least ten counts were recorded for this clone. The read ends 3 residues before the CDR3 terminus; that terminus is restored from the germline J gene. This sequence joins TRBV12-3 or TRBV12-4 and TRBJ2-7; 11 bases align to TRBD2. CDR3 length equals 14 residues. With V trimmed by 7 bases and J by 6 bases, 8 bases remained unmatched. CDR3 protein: CASKKLAGDLEQYF. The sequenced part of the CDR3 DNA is TGTGCCAGCAAAAAACTAGCGGGAGATCTCGAG.

The covered CDR3 bases are TGTGCCAGCAGTGAATATGTACTAGAAGGGCCG. It specifies CASSEYVLEGP. The whole CDR3 is CASSEYVLEGPQYF. The chain couples TRBV6-1 to TRBJ2-3; tentatively, D is TRBD2 (5 bases). The CDR3 is cut off 3 residues early in the read; its end comes from the germline J gene. The CDR3 covers 14 residues. Germline V CDR1 and CDR2: MNHNS, SASEGT.

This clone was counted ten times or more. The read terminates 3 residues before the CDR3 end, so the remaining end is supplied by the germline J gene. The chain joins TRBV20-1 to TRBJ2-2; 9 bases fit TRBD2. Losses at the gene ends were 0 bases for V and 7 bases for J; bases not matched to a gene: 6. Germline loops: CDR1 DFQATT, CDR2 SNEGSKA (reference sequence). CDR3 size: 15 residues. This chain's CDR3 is CSARESSGRDGELFF. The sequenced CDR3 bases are TGCAGTGCTAGAGAGAGTAGCGGGAGAGACGGGGAG.

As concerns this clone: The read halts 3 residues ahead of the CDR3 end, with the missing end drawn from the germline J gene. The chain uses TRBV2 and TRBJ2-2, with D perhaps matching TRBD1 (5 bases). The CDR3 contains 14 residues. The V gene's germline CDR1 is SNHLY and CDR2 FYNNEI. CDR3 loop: CASSDHRTGEKLFF. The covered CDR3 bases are TGTGCCAGCAGTGACCACAGGACGGGTGAAAAG.